What follows are 30 T cell receptor beta chains derived from one specimen sequenced in a study of blood T cell repertoires in COVID-19. Produced via immunoSEQ multiplex PCR; TCRdb's table is partial and in-frame only. The data show 300,000 to 400,000 clones, 88% seen once. Sample: PBMCs or T cells enriched from blood (not recorded which). These receptors were collected from a woman in her 30s with acute COVID-19.

The gene calls are TRBV9 and TRBJ2-3; 12 positions agree with TRBD2. V trimming: 3 bases; J trimming: 4 bases; junction bases outside the gene matches: 3. The CDR3 runs 15 residues. CDR1 is SGDLS, CDR2 YYNGEE, per germline. CDR3 sequence (DNA): TGTGCCAGCAGCGCTCTAGCGGGGGGGGCAGATACGCAGTATTTT. It codes for CASSALAGGADTQYF.

The chain employs TRBV5-1 and TRBJ2-7; D is perhaps TRBD1 (5 bases). This CDR3 comprises 16 residues. Germline V gene data show CDR1 as SGHRS and CDR2 as YFSETQ. V lost 5 bases and J lost 1, with 19 bases in between. The DNA of the CDR3 is TGCGCCAGCAGTCCCCAATCAGGGTTGTTTTCCTACGAGCAGTACTTC. This translates into CASSPQSGLFSYEQYF.

About this clone itself: A junction end diverges from the germline sequence, so it may reflect a read error. The chain is built from TRBV4-1 and TRBJ1-5; 9 positions agree with TRBD1. The CDR3 is made up of 16 amino acids. The germline gives CDR1 MGHRA, CDR2 YSYEKL. The CDR3 DNA follows: TGCGCCAGCAGACAAGGACAGGGGCTAACCAATCAGCCCCAGCATTTT. Its translation: CASRQGQGLTNQPQHF.

CDR3 amino acids: CASSNISGPARLTF. In nucleotides, the CDR3 is TGCGCCAGCAGCAACATCAGCGGTCCGGCGCGTTTAACCTTC. This chain uses TRBV5-1 with TRBJ1-2; D unresolved. Germline V gives CDR1 SGHRS, CDR2 YFSETQ. The V gene lost 4 bases and the J gene lost 14 bases, with 24 bases spanning the gap. CDR3 size: 14 residues.

V gene TRBV18 combines with J gene TRBJ1-4; D is undetermined. V was shortened by 2 bases and J by 4 bases, with 5 bases between the two germline ends. From germline, CDR1 is KGHSH and CDR2 LQKENI. The CDR3 length is 13 residues. The DNA for the CDR3 is TGTGCCAGCTCACCAGCCAGTAATGAAAAACTGTTTTTT. This codes for CASSPASNEKLFF. Drawing the rest from reference TRBV18 and TRBJ1-4, the complete variable domain is NAGVMQNPRHLVRRRGQEARLRCSPMKGHSHVYWYRQLPEEGLKFMVYLQKENIIDESGMPKERFSAEFPKEGPSILRIQQVVRGDSAAYFCASSPASNEKLFFGSGTQLSVL.

The chain is built from TRBV27 and TRBJ1-1; 7 nucleotides line up with TRBD1. Germline V gene sequence: CDR1 MNHEY, CDR2 SMNVEV (reference sequence). The CDR3 has 13 residues. V dropped 5 bases and J dropped 8; count of bases not matched to a gene: 8. The DNA of the CDR3 is TGTGCCAGCAGTACTGTCCGGGACAGCGAAGCTTTCTTT. It is translated as CASSTVRDSEAFF.

The chain couples TRBV12-5 to TRBJ1-6; the D gene is possibly TRBD1 (6 bases). V was clipped by 6 bases and J by 9 bases, with 12 bases between them. Germline CDR1 and CDR2: LGHNT and FRNRAP. This CDR3 region has 13 residues. CDR3 region: CASGRDIRSPLHF. The CDR3 nucleotides are TGTGCTAGTGGCCGGGACATACGTTCACCCCTCCACTTT.

The gene calls are TRBV24-1 and TRBJ2-2; D gene ambiguous. This CDR3 region has 14 residues. Germline CDR1 reads KGHDR; CDR2 reads SFDVKD. Trimming took 0 bases from V and 4 from J, leaving 5 bases between them. CDR3 coding DNA: TGTGCCACCAGTGATTTGATATTCACCGGGGAGCTGTTTTTT. Amino acids: CATSDLIFTGELFF.

The chain links TRBV2 to TRBJ1-3; D unresolved. The CDR3 extends over 14 amino acids. Germline assignment: CDR1 SNHLY and CDR2 FYNNEI. V was pared by 2 bases and J by 2 bases, with 7 bases between. CDR3 residues: CASSETRAGNTIYF. In nucleotides, the CDR3 is TGTGCCAGCAGTGAAACGAGAGCTGGAAACACCATATATTTT.

This chain connects TRBV29-1 to TRBJ2-4; possible D gene TRBD2, 7 bases. The ends were cut back, 6 bases at V and 1 base at J, with 13 bases in the middle. There are 14 residues in the CDR3. Looked up from germline, CDR1 is SQVTM and CDR2 is ANQGSEA. The CDR3 spells CSVVGGEAKNIQYF. CDR3 DNA sequence: TGCAGCGTAGTAGGGGGGGAGGCCAAAAACATTCAGTACTTC.

This chain uses TRBV3-1 (or the pseudogene TRBV3-2) with TRBJ2-1; 7 positions match TRBD2. Germline V gene data show CDR1 as LGHDT and CDR2 as YNNKEL (reference sequence). With 0 bases clipped from V and 10 bases from J, the junction kept 9 bases outside the gene matches. The CDR3 loop spans 15 amino acids. CDR3 bases: TGTGCCAGCAGCCAAGACGGGGGGAGGGTTCGGGAGCAGTTCTTC. The encoded protein is CASSQDGGRVREQFF.

The genes are TRBV2 and TRBJ1-2; TRBD1 aligns across 8 bases. Trimming removed 9 bases from V and 3 bases from J; junction bases left unmatched: 6. CDR3 length: 13 amino acids. Germline CDR1 is SNHLY and CDR2 is FYNNEI. The CDR3 is CARGDRRDYGYTF. CDR3 nucleotides: TGTGCCAGGGGGGACAGGCGAGACTATGGCTACACCTTC.

J is TRBJ2-7 and V is TRBV5-1; D remains ambiguous. Germline assignment: CDR1 SGHRS and CDR2 YFSETQ. The CDR3 covers 12 residues. Trimming removed 0 bases at V and 7 bases at J, with 8 bases between. In nucleotides, the CDR3 is TGCGCCAGCAGCTTGGACAATTTGGAGCAGTACTTC. Translated, it gives CASSLDNLEQYF.

The DNA for the CDR3 is TGTGCCAGCAGCCGGCTGGGGGCGGGAGCCACAGATACGCAGTATTTT. Its protein is CASSRLGAGATDTQYF. V gene TRBV7-3 combines with J gene TRBJ2-3; tentatively, D is TRBD2 (7 bases). V was pared by 5 bases and J by 2 bases, with 17 bases between. CDR3 size: 16 residues. The V gene's germline CDR1 is SGHTA and CDR2 FQGTGA.

V usage is TRBV29-1 and J usage is TRBJ1-4, with 8 positions matching TRBD1. The V and J ends lost 2 bases and 6 bases, in that order; junction bases with no gene match: 2. Germline values: CDR1 SQVTM, CDR2 ANQGSEA. The length of the CDR3 is 13 residues. The CDR3, as DNA: TGCAGCGTTGAACAGGGGGCTGATGAAAAACTGTTTTTT. Its translation: CSVEQGADEKLFF.

This clone came up once. The rearrangement joins TRBV5-6 to TRBJ2-7; D is unresolved. Germline CDR1 is SGHDT and CDR2 is YYEEEE. This CDR3 is built from 13 residues. V gave up 3 bases and J gave up 0 bases, with 7 bases separating them. CDR3 region: CASSSLSSYEQYF. DNA of the CDR3: TGTGCCAGCAGCTCCCTGAGCTCCTACGAGCAGTACTTC.

The V and J genes are TRBV24-1 and TRBJ2-1, with D maybe TRBD2 (5 bases). With 4 bases removed from V and 7 bases from J, the gap between germline ends came to 13 bases. Germline CDR1 KGHDR, CDR2 SFDVKD. CDR3 length: 14 residues. Here the CDR3 DNA reads TGTGCCACCAGTGACCCGAATTCGGGGAATGAGCAGTTCTTC. It encodes CATSDPNSGNEQFF.

This clone was detected once. The chain is built from TRBV7-3 and TRBJ2-5; TRBD1 might be the D (5 bases). The CDR3 extends over 13 amino acids. Trimming pared 0 bases from V and 4 bases from J, leaving 6 bases between. Germline CDR1 is SGHTA and CDR2 is FQGTGA. The chain's CDR3 is CASSLTRGETQYF. The CDR3 DNA is TGTGCCAGCAGCTTAACTAGGGGAGAGACCCAGTACTTC.

The chain is built from TRBV7-9 and TRBJ1-2; 7 nucleotides line up with TRBD1. Germline values: CDR1 SEHNR, CDR2 FQNEAQ (reference sequence). The CDR3 loop spans 13 amino acids. With 4 bases clipped from V and 8 bases from J, the junction kept 7 bases outside the gene matches. The CDR3 here is CASSSTGDGGYTF. The DNA of the CDR3 is TGTGCCAGCAGCTCAACAGGGGACGGGGGCTACACCTTC.

CDR3 protein: CASSQKGGDGYTF. CDR3 sequence (DNA): TGTGCCAGCAGCCAAAAAGGGGGCGATGGCTACACCTTC. J is TRBJ1-2 and V is TRBV3-1 (or the pseudogene TRBV3-2); 7 bases map to TRBD1. The CDR3 contains 13 residues. With 2 bases clipped from V and 6 bases from J, the junction kept 3 bases outside the gene matches. Germline V CDR1 and CDR2: LGHDT, YNNKEL (reference sequence).

This clone was seen just once. The chain has TRBV18 and TRBJ1-4; weak D call: TRBD1 (5 bases). The CDR3 spans 17 residues. Germline assignment: CDR1 KGHSH and CDR2 LQKENI. Between the trimmed V and J ends, which lost 1 base and 10 bases, there was a span of 22 bases. CDR3 DNA sequence: TGTGCCAGCTCACCACGAAAGACGACAGATAGTGGGGTAAAACTGTTTTTT. Its protein product is CASSPRKTTDSGVKLFF.

The CDR3 DNA is TGTGCCAGCAGCCCAAACACTGAAGCTTTCTTT. Translated: CASSPNTEAFF. The chain carries TRBV28 and TRBJ1-1; no firm D call. CDR3 length equals 11 residues. The V end was cut by 6 bases, the J end by 2 bases, with 4 bases between. In germline, CDR1 is MDHEN, CDR2 SYDVKM.

V gene TRBV6-4 combines with J gene TRBJ1-4; no clear D. The CDR3 has 15 amino acids. The germline V gene has CDR1 MRHNA and CDR2 SNTAGT. V was shortened by 0 bases and J by 1 base, with 6 bases between the two germline ends. CDR3 nucleotide sequence: TGTGCCAGCAGTGACTCCCCAGGAACTAATGAAAAACTGTTTTTT. Encoded protein: CASSDSPGTNEKLFF.

The rearrangement links TRBV18 to TRBJ2-5; weak D call: TRBD1 (6 bases). The CDR3 runs 16 residues. The V gene's germline CDR1 is KGHSH and CDR2 LQKENI. The V and J ends lost 2 bases and 5 bases respectively, with 18 bases between them. The CDR3 here is CASSPLREGVDETQYF. The DNA for the CDR3 is TGTGCCAGCTCACCATTGAGAGAGGGGGTAGACGAGACCCAGTACTTC.

V gene TRBV5-8 combines with J gene TRBJ2-5, with D possibly being TRBD2 (5 bases). The germline CDR1 and CDR2 sequences are SGHTS and YDEGEE. Trimming removed 0 bases at V and 5 bases at J, with 11 bases between. The CDR3 has 14 amino acids. CDR3 in DNA: TGTGCCAGCAGCTTGGTTCCGGGGTCGGAGACCCAGTACTTC. Residues: CASSLVPGSETQYF.

The chain employs TRBV6-2 or TRBV6-3 and TRBJ2-3; TRBD2 matches at 10 bases. V was clipped by 0 bases and J by 1 base; unmatched bases: 4. Germline V CDR1 and CDR2: MNHEY, SVGEGT. This CDR3 is built from 17 residues. The CDR3 DNA reads TGTGCCAGCAGTTACTCGAGACTAGCGGGCCGCACAGATACGCAGTATTTT. Its translation is CASSYSRLAGRTDTQYF.

The J gene is TRBJ1-6, the V gene TRBV6-5; 9 nucleotides align to TRBD1. The CDR3 has 16 amino acids. Germline V gene lookup returns CDR1 MNHEY and CDR2 SVGAGI. J was trimmed by 2 bases and V by 3 bases; bases with no gene match: 2. CDR3 bases: TGTGCCAGCAGTTATGACAGGGGGGCCTATAATTCACCCCTCCACTTT. Its protein product is CASSYDRGAYNSPLHF.

The chain is built from TRBV6-5 and TRBJ1-1, with D tentatively TRBD1 (5 bases). V was cut by 10 bases and J by 1 base, with 7 bases left in between. The CDR3 covers 11 residues. CDR1 and CDR2 (germline): MNHEY, SVGAGI. DNA of the CDR3: TGTGCCACCGACAGGAACACTGAAGCTTTCTTT. Its translation is CATDRNTEAFF.

The chain combines TRBV20-1 with TRBJ1-1, with D uncertain. This CDR3 contains 11 residues. V lost 0 bases and J 11 bases, leaving 10 bases between the germline ends. In germline, CDR1 is DFQATT, CDR2 SNEGSKA (reference sequence). CDR3 sequence: CSARDLPSAFF. For the CDR3, the DNA is TGCAGTGCTAGAGATCTACCGTCTGCTTTCTTT.

V gene TRBV2 combines with J gene TRBJ1-5, with TRBD1 identical over 9 bases. With 4 bases clipped from V and 14 bases from J, the junction kept 6 bases outside the gene matches. CDR1 is SNHLY, CDR2 FYNNEI, per germline. This CDR3 has 12 amino acids. The CDR3 coding sequence is TGTGCCAGCAGTGCGGGACAGGGTCTCGAGCATTTT. Protein product: CASSAGQGLEHF.